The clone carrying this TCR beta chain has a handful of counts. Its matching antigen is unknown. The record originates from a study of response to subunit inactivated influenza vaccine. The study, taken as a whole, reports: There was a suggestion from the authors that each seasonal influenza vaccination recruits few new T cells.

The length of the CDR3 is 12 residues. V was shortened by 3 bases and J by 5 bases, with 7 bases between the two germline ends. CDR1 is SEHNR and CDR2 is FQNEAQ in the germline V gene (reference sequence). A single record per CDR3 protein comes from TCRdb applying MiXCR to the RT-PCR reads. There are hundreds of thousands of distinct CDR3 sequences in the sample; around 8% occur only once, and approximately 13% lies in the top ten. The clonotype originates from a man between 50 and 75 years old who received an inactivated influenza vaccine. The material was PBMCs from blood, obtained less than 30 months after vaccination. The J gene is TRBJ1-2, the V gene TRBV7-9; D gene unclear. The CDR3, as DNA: TGTGCCAGCAGCTTGATACCTTATGGCTACACCTTC. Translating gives CASSLIPYGYTF.